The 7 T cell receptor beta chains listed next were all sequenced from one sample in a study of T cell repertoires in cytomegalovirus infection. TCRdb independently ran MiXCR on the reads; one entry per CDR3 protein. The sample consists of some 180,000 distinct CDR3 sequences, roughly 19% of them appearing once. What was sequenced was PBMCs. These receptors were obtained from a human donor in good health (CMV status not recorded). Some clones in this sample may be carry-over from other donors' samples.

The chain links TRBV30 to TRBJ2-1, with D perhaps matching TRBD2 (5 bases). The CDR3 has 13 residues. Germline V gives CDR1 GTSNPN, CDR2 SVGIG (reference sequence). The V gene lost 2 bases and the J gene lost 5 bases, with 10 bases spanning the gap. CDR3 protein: CAWSSREHNEQFF. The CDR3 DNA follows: TGTGCCTGGAGTAGTCGGGAACACAATGAGCAGTTCTTC. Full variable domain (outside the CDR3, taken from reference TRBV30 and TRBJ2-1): SQTIHQWPATLVQPVGSPLSLECTVEGTSNPNLYWYRQAAGRGLQLLFYSVGIGQISSEVPQNLSASRPQDRQFILSSKKLLLSDSGFYLCAWSSREHNEQFFGPGTRLTVL.

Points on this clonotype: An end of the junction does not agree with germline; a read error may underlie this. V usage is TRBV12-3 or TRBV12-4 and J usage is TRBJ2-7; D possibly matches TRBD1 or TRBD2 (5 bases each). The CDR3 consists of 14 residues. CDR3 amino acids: CASSLTWGSYDQYF. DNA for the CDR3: TGTGCCAGCAGTTTAACATGGGGGTCCTACGATCAGTACTTC.

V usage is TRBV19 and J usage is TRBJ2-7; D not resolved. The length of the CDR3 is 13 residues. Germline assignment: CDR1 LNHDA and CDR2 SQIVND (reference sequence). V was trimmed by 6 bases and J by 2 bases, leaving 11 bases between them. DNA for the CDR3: TGTGCCAGTAGCCCTTCAGCTACCTACGAGCAGTACTTC. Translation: CASSPSATYEQYF. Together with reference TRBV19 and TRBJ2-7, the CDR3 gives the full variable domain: DGGITQSPKYLFRKEGQNVTLSCEQNLNHDAMYWYRQDPGQGLRLIYYSQIVNDFQKGDIAEGYSVSREKKESFPLTVTSAQKNPTAFYLCASSPSATYEQYFGPGTRLTVT.

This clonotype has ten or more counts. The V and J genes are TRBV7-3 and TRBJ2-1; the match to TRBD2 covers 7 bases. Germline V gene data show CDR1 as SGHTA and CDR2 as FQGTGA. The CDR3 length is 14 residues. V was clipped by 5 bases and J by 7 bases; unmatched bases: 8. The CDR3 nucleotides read TGTGCCAGCAGCCCAACAACTAGCGCTAATGAGCAGTTCTTC. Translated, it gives CASSPTTSANEQFF. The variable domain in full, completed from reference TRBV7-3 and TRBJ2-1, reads GAGVSQTPSNKVTEKGKYVELRCDPISGHTALYWYRQSLGQGPEFLIYFQGTGAADDSGLPNDRFFAVRPEGSVSTLKIQRTERGDSAVYLCASSPTTSANEQFFGPGTRLTVL.

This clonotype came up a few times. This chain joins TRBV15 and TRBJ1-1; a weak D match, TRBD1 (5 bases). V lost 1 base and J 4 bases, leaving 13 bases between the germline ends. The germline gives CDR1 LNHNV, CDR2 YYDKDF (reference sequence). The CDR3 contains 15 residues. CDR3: CATSRAGGRVTEAFF. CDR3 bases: TGTGCCACCAGCAGAGCCGGGGGTAGGGTCACTGAAGCTTTCTTT. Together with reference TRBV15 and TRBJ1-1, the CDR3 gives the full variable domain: DAMVIQNPRYQVTQFGKPVTLSCSQTLNHNVMYWYQQKSSQAPKLLFHYYDKDFNNEADTPDNFQSRRPNTSFCFLDIRSPGLGDTAMYLCATSRAGGRVTEAFFGQGTRLTVV.

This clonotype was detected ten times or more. CDR3 protein: CASSYTLGRRNTQYF. CDR3 DNA sequence: TGCGCCAGCAGTTACACCCTCGGGAGACGGAATACGCAGTATTTT. The chain has TRBV23-1 and TRBJ2-3, with D possibly TRBD2 on 6 matching bases. TRBV23-1 is identified as an open reading frame with a role that is uncertain. CDR3 length equals 15 residues. The V end lost 5 bases, the J end lost 7 bases, and 19 bases lay between the germline ends.

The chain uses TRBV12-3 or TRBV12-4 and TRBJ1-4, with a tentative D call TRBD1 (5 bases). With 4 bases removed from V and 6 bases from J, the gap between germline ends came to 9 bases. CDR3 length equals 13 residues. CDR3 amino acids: CASSSGTDEKLFF. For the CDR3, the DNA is TGTGCCAGCAGTTCAGGGACTGATGAAAAACTGTTTTTT.